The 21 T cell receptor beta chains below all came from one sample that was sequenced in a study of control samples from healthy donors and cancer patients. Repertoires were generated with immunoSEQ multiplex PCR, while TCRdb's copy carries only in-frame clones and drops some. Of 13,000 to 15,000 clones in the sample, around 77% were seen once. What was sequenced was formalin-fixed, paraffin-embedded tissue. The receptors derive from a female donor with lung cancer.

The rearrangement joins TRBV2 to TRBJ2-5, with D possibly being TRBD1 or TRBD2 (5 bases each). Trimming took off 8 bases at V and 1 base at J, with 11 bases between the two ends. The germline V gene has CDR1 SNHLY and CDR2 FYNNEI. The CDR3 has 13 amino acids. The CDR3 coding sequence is TGTGCCAGCGGGACGGGCTCCCAAGAGACCCAGTACTTC. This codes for CASGTGSQETQYF.

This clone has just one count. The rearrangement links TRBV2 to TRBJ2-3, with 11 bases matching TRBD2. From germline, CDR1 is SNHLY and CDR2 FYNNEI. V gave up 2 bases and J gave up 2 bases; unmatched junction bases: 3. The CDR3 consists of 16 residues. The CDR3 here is CASSETTSGDTDTQYF. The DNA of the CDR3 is TGTGCCAGCAGTGAAACGACTAGCGGGGACACAGATACGCAGTATTTT.

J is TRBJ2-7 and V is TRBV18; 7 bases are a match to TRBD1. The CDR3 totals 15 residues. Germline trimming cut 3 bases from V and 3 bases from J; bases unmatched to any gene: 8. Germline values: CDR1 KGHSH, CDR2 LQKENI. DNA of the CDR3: TGTGCCAGCTCACCTTCCCTCCGGGACAGCTACGAGCAGTACTTC. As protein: CASSPSLRDSYEQYF.

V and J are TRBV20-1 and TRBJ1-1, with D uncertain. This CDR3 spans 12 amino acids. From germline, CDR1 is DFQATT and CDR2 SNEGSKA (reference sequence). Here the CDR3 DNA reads TGCAGGGCAAGTTCTGGGGACACTGAAGCTTTCTTT. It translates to CRASSGDTEAFF.

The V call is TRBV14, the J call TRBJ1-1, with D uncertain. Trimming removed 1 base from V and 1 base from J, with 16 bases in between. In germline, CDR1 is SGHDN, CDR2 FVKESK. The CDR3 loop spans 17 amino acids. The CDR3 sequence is CASSQGYLLSRNTEAFF. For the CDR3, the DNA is TGTGCCAGCAGCCAAGGCTACCTACTTAGCAGGAACACTGAAGCTTTCTTT.

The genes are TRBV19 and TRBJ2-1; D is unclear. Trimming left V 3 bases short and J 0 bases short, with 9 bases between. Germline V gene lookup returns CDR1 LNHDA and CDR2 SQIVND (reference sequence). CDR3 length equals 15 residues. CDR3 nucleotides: TGTGCCAGTAGTATCCCTTTTAGCTCCTACAATGAGCAGTTCTTC. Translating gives CASSIPFSSYNEQFF.

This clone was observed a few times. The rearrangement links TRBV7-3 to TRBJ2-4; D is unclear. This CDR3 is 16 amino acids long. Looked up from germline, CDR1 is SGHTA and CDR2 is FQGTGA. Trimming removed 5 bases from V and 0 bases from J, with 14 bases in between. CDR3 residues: CASSQTPTVAKNIQYF. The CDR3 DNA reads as TGTGCCAGCAGCCAAACCCCGACGGTAGCCAAAAACATTCAGTACTTC. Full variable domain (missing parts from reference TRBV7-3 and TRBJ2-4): GAGVSQTPSNKVTEKGKYVELRCDPISGHTALYWYRQSLGQGPEFLIYFQGTGAADDSGLPNDRFFAVRPEGSVSTLKIQRTERGDSAVYLCASSQTPTVAKNIQYFGAGTRLSVL.

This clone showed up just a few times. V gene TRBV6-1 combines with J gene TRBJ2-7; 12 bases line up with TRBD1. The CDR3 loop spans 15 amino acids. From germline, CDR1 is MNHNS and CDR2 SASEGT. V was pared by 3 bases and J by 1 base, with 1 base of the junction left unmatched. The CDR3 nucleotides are TGTGCCAGCAGTGAGGGACAGGGGGCTTCCTACGAGCAGTACTTC. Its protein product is CASSEGQGASYEQYF.

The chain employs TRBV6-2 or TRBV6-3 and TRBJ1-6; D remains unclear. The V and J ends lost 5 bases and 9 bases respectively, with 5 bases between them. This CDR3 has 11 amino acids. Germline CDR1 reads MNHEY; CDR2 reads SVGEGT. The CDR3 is CASSIGSPLHF. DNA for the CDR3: TGTGCCAGCAGTATTGGTTCACCCCTCCACTTT.

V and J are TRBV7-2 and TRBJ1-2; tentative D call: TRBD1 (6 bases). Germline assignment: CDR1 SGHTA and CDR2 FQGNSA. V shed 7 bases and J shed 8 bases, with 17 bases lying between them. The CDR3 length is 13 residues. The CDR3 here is CASTVGGLRGYTF. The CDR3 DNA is TGTGCCAGCACCGTCGGGGGGCTGCGGGGCTACACCTTC.

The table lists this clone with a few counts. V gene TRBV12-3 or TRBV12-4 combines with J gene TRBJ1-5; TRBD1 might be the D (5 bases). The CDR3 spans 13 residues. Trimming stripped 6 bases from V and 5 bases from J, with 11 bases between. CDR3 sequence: CASSHDRYQPQHF. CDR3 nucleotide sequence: TGTGCCAGCAGCCATGACAGATATCAGCCCCAGCATTTT.

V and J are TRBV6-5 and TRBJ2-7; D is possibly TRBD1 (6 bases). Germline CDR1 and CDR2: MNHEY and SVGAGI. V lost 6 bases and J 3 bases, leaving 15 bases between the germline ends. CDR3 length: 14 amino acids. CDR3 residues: CASRTGLAVYEQYF. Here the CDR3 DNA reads TGTGCCAGCAGGACAGGACTGGCAGTCTACGAGCAGTACTTC.

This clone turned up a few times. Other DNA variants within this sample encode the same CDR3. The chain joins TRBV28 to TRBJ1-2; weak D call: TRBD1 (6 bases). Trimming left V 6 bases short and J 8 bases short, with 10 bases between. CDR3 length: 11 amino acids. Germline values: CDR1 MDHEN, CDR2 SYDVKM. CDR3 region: CASSWGGGYTF. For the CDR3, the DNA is TGTGCCAGCAGCTGGGGGGGCGGCTACACCTTC.

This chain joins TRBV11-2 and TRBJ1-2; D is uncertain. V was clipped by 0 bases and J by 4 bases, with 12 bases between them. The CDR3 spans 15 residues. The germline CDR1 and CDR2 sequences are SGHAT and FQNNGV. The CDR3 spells CASSLDPGPGYGYTF. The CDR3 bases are TGTGCCAGCAGCTTAGATCCCGGGCCAGGCTATGGCTACACCTTC. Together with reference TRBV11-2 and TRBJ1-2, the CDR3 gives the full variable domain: EAGVAQSPRYKIIEKRQSVAFWCNPISGHATLYWYQQILGQGPKLLIQFQNNGVVDDSQLPKDRFSAERLKGVDSTLKIQPAKLEDSAVYLCASSLDPGPGYGYTFGSGTRLTVV.

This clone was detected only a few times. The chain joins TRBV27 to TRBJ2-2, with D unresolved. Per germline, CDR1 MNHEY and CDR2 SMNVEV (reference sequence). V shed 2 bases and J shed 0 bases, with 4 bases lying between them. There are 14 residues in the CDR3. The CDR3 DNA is TGTGCCAGCAGTTTACAAACGAACACCGGGGAGCTGTTTTTT. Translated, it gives CASSLQTNTGELFF.

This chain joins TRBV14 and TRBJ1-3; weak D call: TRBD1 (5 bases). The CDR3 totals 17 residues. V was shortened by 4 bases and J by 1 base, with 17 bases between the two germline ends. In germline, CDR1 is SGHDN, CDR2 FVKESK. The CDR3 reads CASSPVWGSFSGNTIYF. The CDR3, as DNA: TGTGCCAGCAGCCCCGTTTGGGGGAGCTTTTCTGGAAACACCATATATTTT.

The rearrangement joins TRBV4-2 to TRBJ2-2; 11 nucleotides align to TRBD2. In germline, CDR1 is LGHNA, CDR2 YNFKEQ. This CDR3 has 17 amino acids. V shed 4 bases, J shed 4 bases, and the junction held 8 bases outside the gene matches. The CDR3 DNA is TGTGCCAGCAGCCCACTTACTAGCGGGGGCGGCACCGGGGAGCTGTTTTTT. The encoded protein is CASSPLTSGGGTGELFF.

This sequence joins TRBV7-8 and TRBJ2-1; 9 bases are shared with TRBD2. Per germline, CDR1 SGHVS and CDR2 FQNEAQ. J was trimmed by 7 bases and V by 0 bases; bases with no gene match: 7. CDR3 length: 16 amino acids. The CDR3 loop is CASSLAYSGRQNEQFF. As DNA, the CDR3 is TGTGCCAGCAGCTTAGCGTACAGCGGGAGGCAGAATGAGCAGTTCTTC.

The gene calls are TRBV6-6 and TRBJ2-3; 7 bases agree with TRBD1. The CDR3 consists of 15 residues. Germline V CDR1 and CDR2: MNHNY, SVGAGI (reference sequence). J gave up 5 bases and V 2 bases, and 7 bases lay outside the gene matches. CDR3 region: CASSYTGARGDTQYF. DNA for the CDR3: TGTGCCAGCAGTTACACAGGGGCCAGGGGAGATACGCAGTATTTT.

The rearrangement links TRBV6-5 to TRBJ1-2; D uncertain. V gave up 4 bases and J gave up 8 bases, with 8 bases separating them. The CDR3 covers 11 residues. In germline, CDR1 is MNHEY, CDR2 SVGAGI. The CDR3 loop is CASSSLEGYTF. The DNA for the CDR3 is TGTGCCAGCAGTTCGTTGGAGGGCTACACCTTC.

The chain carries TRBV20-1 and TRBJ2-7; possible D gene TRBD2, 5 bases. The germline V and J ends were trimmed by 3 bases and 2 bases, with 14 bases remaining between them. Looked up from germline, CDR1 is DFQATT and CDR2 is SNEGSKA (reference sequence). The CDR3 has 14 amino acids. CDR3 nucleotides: TGCAGTGCTAGTACCGGGATATTCCCCTACGAGCAGTACTTC. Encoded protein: CSASTGIFPYEQYF.